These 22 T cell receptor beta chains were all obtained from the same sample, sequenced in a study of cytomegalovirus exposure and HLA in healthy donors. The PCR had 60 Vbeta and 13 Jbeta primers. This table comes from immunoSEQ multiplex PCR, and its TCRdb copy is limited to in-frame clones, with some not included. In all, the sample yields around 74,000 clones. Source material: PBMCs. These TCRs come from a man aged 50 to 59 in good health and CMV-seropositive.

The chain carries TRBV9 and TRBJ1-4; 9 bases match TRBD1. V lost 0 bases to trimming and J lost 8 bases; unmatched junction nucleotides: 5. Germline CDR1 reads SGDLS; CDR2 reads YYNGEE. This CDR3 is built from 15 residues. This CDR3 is CASSVGYRGLEKLFF. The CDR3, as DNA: TGTGCCAGCAGCGTAGGCTACAGGGGGCTGGAAAAACTGTTTTTT. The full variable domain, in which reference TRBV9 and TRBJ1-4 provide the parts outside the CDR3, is DSGVTQTPKHLITATGQRVTLRCSPRSGDLSVYWYQQSLDQGLQFLIQYYNGEERAKGNILERFSAQQFPDLHSELNLSSLELGDSALYFCASSVGYRGLEKLFFGSGTQLSVL.

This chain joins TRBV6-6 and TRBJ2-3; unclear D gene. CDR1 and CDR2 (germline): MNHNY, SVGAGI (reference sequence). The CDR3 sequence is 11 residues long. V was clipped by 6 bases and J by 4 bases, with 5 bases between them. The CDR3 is CASSQSDTQYF. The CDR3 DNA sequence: TGTGCCAGCAGCCAATCAGATACGCAGTATTTT.

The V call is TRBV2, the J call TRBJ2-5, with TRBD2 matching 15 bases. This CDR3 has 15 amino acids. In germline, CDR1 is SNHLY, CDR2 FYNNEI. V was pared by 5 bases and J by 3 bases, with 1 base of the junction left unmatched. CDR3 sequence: CASSRTSGREETQYF. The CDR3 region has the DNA TGTGCCAGCAGTCGGACTAGCGGGAGGGAAGAGACCCAGTACTTC.

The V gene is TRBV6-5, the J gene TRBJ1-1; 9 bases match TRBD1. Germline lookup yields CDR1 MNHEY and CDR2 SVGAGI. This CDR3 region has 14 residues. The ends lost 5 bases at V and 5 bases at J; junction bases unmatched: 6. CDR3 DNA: TGTGCCAGCAGTCCGGACAGGGGTGGGACTGAAGCTTTCTTT. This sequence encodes CASSPDRGGTEAFF.

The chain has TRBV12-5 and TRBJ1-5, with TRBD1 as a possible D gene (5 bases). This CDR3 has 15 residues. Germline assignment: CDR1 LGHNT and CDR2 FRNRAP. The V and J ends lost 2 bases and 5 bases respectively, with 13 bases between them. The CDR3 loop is CASGLSGPDYQPQHF. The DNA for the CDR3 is TGTGCTAGTGGTTTGTCAGGGCCTGATTATCAGCCCCAGCATTTT.

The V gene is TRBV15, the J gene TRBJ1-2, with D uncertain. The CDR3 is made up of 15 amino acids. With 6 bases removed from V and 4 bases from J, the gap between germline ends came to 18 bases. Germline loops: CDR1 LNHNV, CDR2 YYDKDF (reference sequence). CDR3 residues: CATRGSPDLIYGYTF. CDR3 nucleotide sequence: TGTGCCACCAGGGGTAGCCCTGACTTGATCTATGGCTACACCTTC.

CDR3 residues: CASSAGGSRARKTQYF. Written as DNA, the CDR3 is TGTGCCAGTAGTGCTGGGGGGTCAAGGGCGCGAAAGACCCAGTACTTC. V is TRBV19 and J is TRBJ2-5; the D gene is possibly TRBD2 (6 bases). V was pared by 5 bases and J by 6 bases, with 22 bases between. CDR3 length equals 16 residues. Germline values: CDR1 LNHDA, CDR2 SQIVND (reference sequence).

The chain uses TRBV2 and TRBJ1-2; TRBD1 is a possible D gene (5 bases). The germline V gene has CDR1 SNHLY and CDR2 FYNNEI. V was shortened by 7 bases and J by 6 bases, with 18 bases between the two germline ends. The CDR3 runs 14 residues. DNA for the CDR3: TGTGCCAGCAACAACCAGGGTGTTGATGATGGCTACACCTTC. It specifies CASNNQGVDDGYTF. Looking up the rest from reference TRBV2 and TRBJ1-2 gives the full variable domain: EPEVTQTPSHQVTQMGQEVILRCVPISNHLYFYWYRQILGQKVEFLVSFYNNEISEKSEIFDDQFSVERPDGSNFTLKIRSTKLEDSAMYFCASNNQGVDDGYTFGSGTRLTVV.

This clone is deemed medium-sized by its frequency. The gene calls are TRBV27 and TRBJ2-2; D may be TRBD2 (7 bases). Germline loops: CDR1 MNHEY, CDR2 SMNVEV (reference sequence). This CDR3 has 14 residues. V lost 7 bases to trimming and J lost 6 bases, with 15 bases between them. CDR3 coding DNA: TGTGCCAGCAAGGGGGGAGGGGCTGCCGGGGAGCTGTTTTTT. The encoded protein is CASKGGGAAGELFF.

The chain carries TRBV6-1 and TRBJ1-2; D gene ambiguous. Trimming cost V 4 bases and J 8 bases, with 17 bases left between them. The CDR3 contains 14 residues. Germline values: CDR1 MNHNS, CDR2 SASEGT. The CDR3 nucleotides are TGTGCCAGCAGTGCTAGCCCTGACCTAAGGGGCTACACCTTC. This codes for CASSASPDLRGYTF.

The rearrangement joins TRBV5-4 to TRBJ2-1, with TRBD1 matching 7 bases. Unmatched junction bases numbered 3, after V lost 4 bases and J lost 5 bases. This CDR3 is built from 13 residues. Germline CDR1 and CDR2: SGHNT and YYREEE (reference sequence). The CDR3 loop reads CASSAGTDNEQFF. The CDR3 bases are TGTGCCAGCAGCGCCGGGACAGACAATGAGCAGTTCTTC.

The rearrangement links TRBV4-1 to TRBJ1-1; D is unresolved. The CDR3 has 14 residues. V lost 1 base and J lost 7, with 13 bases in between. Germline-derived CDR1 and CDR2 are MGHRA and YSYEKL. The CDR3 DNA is TGCGCCAGCAGCCAAGGTATGAGAGCCGGTGAAGCTTTCTTT. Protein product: CASSQGMRAGEAFF.

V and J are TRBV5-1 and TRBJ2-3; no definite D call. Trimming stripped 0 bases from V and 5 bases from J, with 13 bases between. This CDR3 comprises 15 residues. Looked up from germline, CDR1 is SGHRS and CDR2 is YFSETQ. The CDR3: CASSLGGGSGDTQYF. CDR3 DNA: TGCGCCAGCAGCTTGGGAGGTGGTTCGGGAGATACGCAGTATTTT.

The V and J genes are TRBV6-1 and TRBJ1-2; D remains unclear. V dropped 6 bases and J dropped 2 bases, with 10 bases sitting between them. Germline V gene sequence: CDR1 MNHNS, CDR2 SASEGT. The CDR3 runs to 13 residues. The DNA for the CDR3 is TGTGCCAGCAGCCCGAGCAGGAACTATGGCTACACCTTC. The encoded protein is CASSPSRNYGYTF.

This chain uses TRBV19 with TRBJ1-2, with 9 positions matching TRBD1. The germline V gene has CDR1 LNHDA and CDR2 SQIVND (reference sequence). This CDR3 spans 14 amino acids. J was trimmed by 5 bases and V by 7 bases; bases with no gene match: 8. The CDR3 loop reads CASTTDRGRYGYTF. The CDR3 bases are TGTGCCAGTACCACGGACAGGGGACGTTATGGCTACACCTTC.

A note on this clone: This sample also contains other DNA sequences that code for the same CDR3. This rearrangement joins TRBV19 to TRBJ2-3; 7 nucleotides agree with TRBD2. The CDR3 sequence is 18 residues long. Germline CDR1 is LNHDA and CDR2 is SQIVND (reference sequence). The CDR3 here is CAPSKLEGLAVSTDTQYF. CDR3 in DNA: TGTGCTCCTAGTAAGTTGGAGGGTCTAGCGGTTAGCACAGATACGCAGTATTTT.

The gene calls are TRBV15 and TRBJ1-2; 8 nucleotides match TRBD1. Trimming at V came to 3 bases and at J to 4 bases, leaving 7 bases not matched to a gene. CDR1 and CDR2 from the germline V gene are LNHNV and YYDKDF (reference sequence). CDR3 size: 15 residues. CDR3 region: CATSSPGTGRYGYTF. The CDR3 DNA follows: TGTGCCACCAGCAGCCCCGGGACAGGCCGCTATGGCTACACCTTC.

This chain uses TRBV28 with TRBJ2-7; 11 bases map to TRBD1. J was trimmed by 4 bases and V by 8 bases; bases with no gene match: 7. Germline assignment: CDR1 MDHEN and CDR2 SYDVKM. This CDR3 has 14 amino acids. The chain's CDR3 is CASVGDRGKYEQYF. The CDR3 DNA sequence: TGTGCCAGCGTAGGGGACAGGGGGAAGTACGAGCAGTACTTC.

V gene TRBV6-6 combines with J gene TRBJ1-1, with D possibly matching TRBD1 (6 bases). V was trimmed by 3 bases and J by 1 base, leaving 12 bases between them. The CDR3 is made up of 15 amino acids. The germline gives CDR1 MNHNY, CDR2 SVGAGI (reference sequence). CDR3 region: CASSYSGVRNTEAFF. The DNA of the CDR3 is TGTGCCAGCAGTTATTCAGGGGTGAGGAACACTGAAGCTTTCTTT.

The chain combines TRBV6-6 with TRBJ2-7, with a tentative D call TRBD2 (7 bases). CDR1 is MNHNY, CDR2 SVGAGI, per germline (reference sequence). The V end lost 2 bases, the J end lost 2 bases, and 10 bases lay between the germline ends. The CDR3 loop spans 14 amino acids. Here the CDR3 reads CASSYGGATYEQYF. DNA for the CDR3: TGTGCCAGCAGTTACGGGGGGGCGACCTACGAGCAGTACTTC.

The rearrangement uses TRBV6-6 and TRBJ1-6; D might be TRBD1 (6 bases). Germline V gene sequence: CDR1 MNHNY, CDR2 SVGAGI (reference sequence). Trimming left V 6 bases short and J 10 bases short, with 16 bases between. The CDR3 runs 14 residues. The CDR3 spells CASSPRGGGSPLHF. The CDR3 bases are TGTGCCAGCAGCCCAAGGGGGGGCGGCTCACCCCTCCACTTT.

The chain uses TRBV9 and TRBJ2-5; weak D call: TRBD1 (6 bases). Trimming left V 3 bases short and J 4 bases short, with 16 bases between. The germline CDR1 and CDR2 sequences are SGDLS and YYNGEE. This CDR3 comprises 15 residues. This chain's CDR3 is CASSGPPRGAETQYF. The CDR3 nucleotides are TGTGCCAGCAGCGGACCTCCCAGGGGAGCAGAGACCCAGTACTTC.